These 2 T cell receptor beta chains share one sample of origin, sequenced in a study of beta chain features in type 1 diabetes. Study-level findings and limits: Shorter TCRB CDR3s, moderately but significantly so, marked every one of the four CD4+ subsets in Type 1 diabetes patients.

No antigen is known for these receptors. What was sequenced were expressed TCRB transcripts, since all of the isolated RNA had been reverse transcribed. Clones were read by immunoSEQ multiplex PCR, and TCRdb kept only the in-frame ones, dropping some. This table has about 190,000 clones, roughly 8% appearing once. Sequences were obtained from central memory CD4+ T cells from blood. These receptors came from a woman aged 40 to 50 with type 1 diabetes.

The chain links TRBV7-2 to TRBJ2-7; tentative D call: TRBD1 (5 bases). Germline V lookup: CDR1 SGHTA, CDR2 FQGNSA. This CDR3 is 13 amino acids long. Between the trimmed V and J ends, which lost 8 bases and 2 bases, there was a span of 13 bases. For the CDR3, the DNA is TGTGCCAGCGGCGAACAGGCCGCCTACGAGCAGTACTTC. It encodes CASGEQAAYEQYF. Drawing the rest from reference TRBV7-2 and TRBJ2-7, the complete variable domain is GAGVSQSPSNKVTEKGKDVELRCDPISGHTALYWYRQSLGQGLEFLIYFQGNSAPDKSGLPSDRFSAERTGGSVSTLTIQRTQQEDSAVYLCASGEQAAYEQYFGPGTRLTVT.

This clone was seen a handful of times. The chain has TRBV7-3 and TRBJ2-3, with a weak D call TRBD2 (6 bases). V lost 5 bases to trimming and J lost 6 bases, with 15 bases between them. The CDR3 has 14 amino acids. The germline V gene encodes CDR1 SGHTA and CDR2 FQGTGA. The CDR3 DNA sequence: TGTGCCAGCAGCCCCCAGACTAGTTCGGATACGCAGTATTTT. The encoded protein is CASSPQTSSDTQYF.